The rows below give T cell receptor beta chains drawn from one sample of a study of cytomegalovirus exposure and HLA in healthy donors. This table comes from immunoSEQ multiplex PCR, and its TCRdb copy is limited to in-frame clones, with some not included. The sample includes fewer than 200,000 clones, less than 85% of them seen just once. Sequenced sample: PBMCs. The receptors derive from a male donor in good health and CMV-seronegative. Both conserved end residues are part of each CDR3. D genes are given only for firm matches. Not all rows give a size; the values are once, few, many and, for expanded clones, a class.

CDR3 DNA: TGTGCCAGCAGCCGAACCGGGACAGGGGGGTCACCCCTCCACTTT
CDR3 protein: CASSRTGTGGSPLHF
D gene: TRBD1
V gene: TRBV6-5
J gene: TRBJ1-6
clone size: .

CDR3 DNA: TGTGCCAGCAGCCAAGATGGAGCCCCCGCCCGGGAGCTGTTTTTT
CDR3 protein: CASSQDGAPARELFF
D gene: .
V gene: TRBV14
J gene: TRBJ2-2
clone size: .

CDR3 DNA: TGCGCCAGCAACCGGGACAGGGTCTCCGAGCAGTACTTC
CDR3 protein: CASNRDRVSEQYF
D gene: TRBD1
V gene: TRBV4-3
J gene: TRBJ2-7
clone size: .

CDR3 DNA: TGTGCCAGCAGTTACTGGGGGGGGGTTGAAGCTTTCTTT
CDR3 protein: CASSYWGGVEAFF
D gene: .
V gene: TRBV6-5
J gene: TRBJ1-1
clone size: .

CDR3 DNA: TGTGCCAGCAGGGCGGGGGACTCCACAGATACGCAGTATTTT
CDR3 protein: CASRAGDSTDTQYF
D gene: TRBD2
V gene: TRBV2
J gene: TRBJ2-3
clone size: .

CDR3 DNA: TGCGCCAGCAGCCAACTATTCGGGACTGACGACTATGGCTACACCTTC
CDR3 protein: CASSQLFGTDDYGYTF
D gene: .
V gene: TRBV4-1
J gene: TRBJ1-2
clone size: .

CDR3 DNA: TGTGCCAGCAGCACGCGACAGGGTTTGGTTAACACCGGGGAGCTGTTTTTT
CDR3 protein: CASSTRQGLVNTGELFF
D gene: TRBD1
V gene: TRBV9
J gene: TRBJ2-2
clone size: once

CDR3 DNA: TGTGCCAGCAGCTTAGAATTCGGGACAGGGCACTACGAGCAGTACTTC
CDR3 protein: CASSLEFGTGHYEQYF
D gene: TRBD1
V gene: TRBV11-2
J gene: TRBJ2-7
clone size: .

CDR3 DNA: TGTGCCAGCAGTGAAGTTGGAGGGTTAGACGAGCAGTACTTC
CDR3 protein: CASSEVGGLDEQYF
D gene: .
V gene: TRBV2
J gene: TRBJ2-7
clone size: .

CDR3 DNA: TGTGCCAGCAGCTTTCCGACTAGCGGGGCCGCCGGGGAGCTGTTTTTT
CDR3 protein: CASSFPTSGAAGELFF
D gene: TRBD2
V gene: TRBV7-6
J gene: TRBJ2-2
clone size: .

CDR3 DNA: TGTGCCAGCAGCAGAGGACTAGCGGATCCAACAGATACGCAGTATTTT
CDR3 protein: CASSRGLADPTDTQYF
D gene: TRBD2
V gene: TRBV7-3
J gene: TRBJ2-3
clone size: .

CDR3 DNA: TGTGCCAGCAACACAGGAGAGTTTGCTGGAAACACCATATATTTT
CDR3 protein: CASNTGEFAGNTIYF
D gene: .
V gene: TRBV19
J gene: TRBJ1-3
clone size: .

CDR3 DNA: TGCGCCAGCAGCCCCGGGGACAGTCCGGGGTATGGCTACACCTTC
CDR3 protein: CASSPGDSPGYGYTF
D gene: TRBD1
V gene: TRBV5-1
J gene: TRBJ1-2
clone size: .

CDR3 DNA: TGCGCCAGCAGGACAGAGCCTAATGAAAAACTGTTTTTT
CDR3 protein: CASRTEPNEKLFF
D gene: .
V gene: TRBV5-1
J gene: TRBJ1-4
clone size: few

CDR3 DNA: TGTGCCAGTAGTTCCGGTGCCGCGGTCACCGGGGAGCTGTTTTTT
CDR3 protein: CASSSGAAVTGELFF
D gene: .
V gene: TRBV19
J gene: TRBJ2-2
clone size: few

CDR3 DNA: TGTGCCAGCAGCGCCACCATTGGGACAGGCAAGCTAACTGGGGATGGCTACACCTTC
CDR3 protein: CASSATIGTGKLTGDGYTF
D gene: TRBD1
V gene: TRBV9
J gene: TRBJ1-2
clone size: once

CDR3 DNA: TGTGCCAGCAGCTGGGGACTAGCGGGGGTGGGGTATGAGCAGTTCTTC
CDR3 protein: CASSWGLAGVGYEQFF
D gene: TRBD2
V gene: TRBV5-5
J gene: TRBJ2-1
clone size: once

CDR3 DNA: TGTGCCAGCAGGGACCGGGACAGGAACTCCTACGAGCAGTACTTC
CDR3 protein: CASRDRDRNSYEQYF
D gene: TRBD1
V gene: TRBV6-5
J gene: TRBJ2-7
clone size: once

CDR3 DNA: TGTGCCAGCAGCCGAGGACCCGGGGGGACCGGGGAGCTGTTTTTT
CDR3 protein: CASSRGPGGTGELFF
D gene: TRBD2
V gene: TRBV7-3
J gene: TRBJ2-2
clone size: .

CDR3 DNA: TGTGCCACCGCGGCTTATAGCAATCAGCCCCAGCATTTT
CDR3 protein: CATAAYSNQPQHF
D gene: .
V gene: TRBV7-9
J gene: TRBJ1-5
clone size: .

CDR3 DNA: TGTGCTAGTGCAACAGGGAGTGGCACCTACAATGAGCAGTTCTTC
CDR3 protein: CASATGSGTYNEQFF
D gene: .
V gene: TRBV12-5
J gene: TRBJ2-1
clone size: few

CDR3 DNA: TGTGCCAGCAGCTTACCATCCTATAATTCACCCCTCCACTTT
CDR3 protein: CASSLPSYNSPLHF
D gene: .
V gene: TRBV7-9
J gene: TRBJ1-6
clone size: once

CDR3 DNA: TGTGCCAGCAGCTTGCAGGGGGCGGACAATGAGCAGTTCTTC
CDR3 protein: CASSLQGADNEQFF
D gene: TRBD1
V gene: TRBV5-4
J gene: TRBJ2-1
clone size: .

CDR3 DNA: TGTGCCAGCAGCCAAGATACTAATGAGCGTTCCCAGTACTTC
CDR3 protein: CASSQDTNERSQYF
D gene: .
V gene: TRBV14
J gene: TRBJ2-5
clone size: .

CDR3 DNA: TGTGCCAGTGATACAGGGGGACACCAAGAGACCCAGTACTTC
CDR3 protein: CASDTGGHQETQYF
D gene: TRBD1
V gene: TRBV19
J gene: TRBJ2-5
clone size: .

CDR3 DNA: TGTGCCAGCAGAAATCGGGGGGACACTGAAGCTTTCTTT
CDR3 protein: CASRNRGDTEAFF
D gene: .
V gene: TRBV6-6
J gene: TRBJ1-1
clone size: .

CDR3 DNA: TGTGCCAGCAGAGAGAACAGGGGAGGCAATCAGCCCCAGCATTTT
CDR3 protein: CASRENRGGNQPQHF
D gene: TRBD1
V gene: TRBV2
J gene: TRBJ1-5
clone size: .

CDR3 DNA: TGTGCCAGCAGTGAAGGCGACTTAGGTGGAGATACGCAGTATTTT
CDR3 protein: CASSEGDLGGDTQYF
D gene: .
V gene: TRBV6-1
J gene: TRBJ2-3
clone size: .

CDR3 DNA: TGTGCCAGCAGTTTATCCCCCTTCGATGAGCAGTTCTTC
CDR3 protein: CASSLSPFDEQFF
D gene: .
V gene: TRBV28
J gene: TRBJ2-1
clone size: once

CDR3 DNA: TGTGCCAGCTCACCCGGACAGGGAAGTTCGAATTCACCCCTCCACTTT
CDR3 protein: CASSPGQGSSNSPLHF
D gene: TRBD1
V gene: TRBV18
J gene: TRBJ1-6
clone size: .

CDR3 DNA: TGCGCCAGCAGCTTGGGAACAGGTTCAGCCTACGAGCAGTACTTC
CDR3 protein: CASSLGTGSAYEQYF
D gene: .
V gene: TRBV5-1
J gene: TRBJ2-7
clone size: .

CDR3 DNA: TGTGCCAGTAGTAGACAGAGGGGGGGGAGGAATGAGCAGTTCTTC
CDR3 protein: CASSRQRGGRNEQFF
D gene: .
V gene: TRBV19
J gene: TRBJ2-1
clone size: few

CDR3 DNA: TGTGCCAGCAGAAGGACAGGGTCAAACTCTGGCTACACCTTC
CDR3 protein: CASRRTGSNSGYTF
D gene: TRBD1
V gene: TRBV6-1
J gene: TRBJ1-2
clone size: few

CDR3 DNA: TGTGCCAGTAGTAGTGACAGGAGTCAGCCCCAGCATTTT
CDR3 protein: CASSSDRSQPQHF
D gene: .
V gene: TRBV19
J gene: TRBJ1-5
clone size: .

CDR3 DNA: TGTGCCAGCAAGCGGGGCAATCAGCCCCAGCATTTT
CDR3 protein: CASKRGNQPQHF
D gene: .
V gene: TRBV2
J gene: TRBJ1-5
clone size: .

CDR3 DNA: TGCGCCAGCAGCCAAGGGGGGGGACTTTCCACAGATACGCAGTATTTT
CDR3 protein: CASSQGGGLSTDTQYF
D gene: TRBD2
V gene: TRBV4-1
J gene: TRBJ2-3
clone size: .

CDR3 DNA: TGCAGCGTTGGCCGGGACGAGCAGTACTTC
CDR3 protein: CSVGRDEQYF
D gene: .
V gene: TRBV29-1
J gene: TRBJ2-7
clone size: .

CDR3 DNA: TGTGCCTGGAGTGGGCACAGGGGGCGGAAAGATTTCTTT
CDR3 protein: CAWSGHRGRKDFF
D gene: TRBD1
V gene: TRBV30
J gene: TRBJ1-1
clone size: few

CDR3 DNA: TGTGCCAGCAAAGATGGCGGGTCGAGCTCCTACAATGAGCAGTTCTTC
CDR3 protein: CASKDGGSSSYNEQFF
D gene: .
V gene: TRBV7-3
J gene: TRBJ2-1
clone size: .

CDR3 DNA: TGTGCCAGCAGCTTAGCGGGGGGGCCGAGGGATACGCAGTATTTT
CDR3 protein: CASSLAGGPRDTQYF
D gene: TRBD2
V gene: TRBV7-3
J gene: TRBJ2-3
clone size: once

CDR3 DNA: TGTGCCAGCAACCCATCTAGCTACAATGAGCAGTTCTTC
CDR3 protein: CASNPSSYNEQFF
D gene: .
V gene: TRBV7-9
J gene: TRBJ2-1
clone size: .

CDR3 DNA: TGCGCCAGCAGCTACTGGGGACAGGGGCGTAGAAACACTGAAGCTTTCTTT
CDR3 protein: CASSYWGQGRRNTEAFF
D gene: TRBD1
V gene: TRBV23-1
J gene: TRBJ1-1
clone size: few

CDR3 DNA: TGCAGCGCGACACTGGGCGGGATCGCTGAAGCTTTCTTT
CDR3 protein: CSATLGGIAEAFF
D gene: .
V gene: TRBV29-1
J gene: TRBJ1-1
clone size: .

CDR3 DNA: TGTGCCAGCAGCCCCGCTCCGAGGGACACAGATACGCAGTATTTT
CDR3 protein: CASSPAPRDTDTQYF
D gene: .
V gene: TRBV7-9
J gene: TRBJ2-3
clone size: .

CDR3 DNA: TGTGCCAGCAGTTTATCCCGCGGTGTCTACAATGAGCAGTTCTTC
CDR3 protein: CASSLSRGVYNEQFF
D gene: .
V gene: TRBV27
J gene: TRBJ2-1
clone size: .

CDR3 DNA: TGTGCCAGCAGCTTCCCGGGACAGGGAGTCACCTTC
CDR3 protein: CASSFPGQGVTF
D gene: TRBD1
V gene: TRBV7-2
J gene: TRBJ1-2
clone size: .

CDR3 DNA: TGTGCCAGCACGTCAGGTCCCTACGAGCAGTACTTC
CDR3 protein: CASTSGPYEQYF
D gene: .
V gene: TRBV28
J gene: TRBJ2-7
clone size: once